This T cell receptor beta chain appears in the sequencing data of a study of blood T cells in healthy people across ages. Study-wide points: Measured against age, TCR beta diversity per million T cells decreased in a roughly linear manner. Investigators viewed diversity estimates from one million T cells as underestimates, the study reported. Unknown CMV status may confound age-related changes in expanded clones.

PCR was performed a second time for about 6 to 12 cycles using a sample-barcoded 5' primer and a J-beta primer mix. Every molecule of cDNA carried a tag from a template-switch adaptor with 12 random nucleotides. MiXCR, run by TCRdb on the 5' RACE reads, gives a single entry per CDR3 protein. This table has over 1,500,000 distinct CDR3 sequences, approximately 40% appearing once. This clonotype was found a few times. No antigen is known for it. The CDR3 has 15 residues. In germline, CDR1 is LGHNA, CDR2 YNFKEQ. The origin of this receptor is a human donor in good health. Input material: blood. This sequence joins TRBV4-2 and TRBJ2-4, with D possibly TRBD2 on 5 matching bases. TRBJ2-7 matches the DNA end more closely, so the J call is doubtful. CDR3 sequence reads: CASSPSGGPTYEQYF. The CDR3 DNA reads as TGTGCCAGCAGCCCTTCGGGCGGGCCTACCTACGAGCAGTACTTC.